The next 20 T cell receptor beta chains were all read from a single sample in a study of blood T cell repertoires in COVID-19. Profiled with immunoSEQ multiplex PCR; TCRdb holds only in-frame clones, not every one. Among roughly 300,000 clones listed, more than 70% were seen once. Sequenced sample: peripheral blood. The receptors originated from a man aged 18 to 29 who had recovered from COVID-19.

The chain combines TRBV10-3 with TRBJ1-1, with 7 bases fitting TRBD1. There are 13 residues in the CDR3. Germline CDR1 and CDR2: ENHRY and SYGVKD. J was trimmed by 3 bases and V by 10 bases; bases with no gene match: 8. CDR3 DNA: TGTGCCACCGGGACAGCCGAGGACACTGAAGCTTTCTTT. Translating it yields CATGTAEDTEAFF.

The V call is TRBV21-1, the J call TRBJ2-1; TRBD2 is taken as the D call from the table, unchecked against the DNA. TRBV21-1 is designated a pseudogene. This CDR3 region has 18 residues. Here the CDR3 DNA reads TGTGCCAGCAGCAACCCTGTAAGGACTAGCGGGGAATACAATGAGCAGTTCTTC. It encodes CASSNPVRTSGEYNEQFF.

This clone was seen only once. This chain uses TRBV6-2 or TRBV6-3 with TRBJ1-2; D might be TRBD1 (5 bases). The CDR3 extends over 15 amino acids. V lost 0 bases and J 7 bases, leaving 15 bases between the germline ends. CDR1 MNHEY and CDR2 SVGEGT come from the germline V gene. CDR3 sequence reads: CASSYSGGRRSGYTF. The CDR3 coding sequence is TGTGCCAGCAGTTACTCGGGGGGACGGAGAAGTGGCTACACCTTC.

The chain links TRBV19 to TRBJ2-7, with D uncertain. The CDR3 sequence is 13 residues long. V was trimmed by 4 bases and J by 2 bases, leaving 9 bases between them. Per the germline V gene, CDR1 is LNHDA and CDR2 is SQIVND (reference sequence). CDR3 in DNA: TGTGCCAGTAGTACCGTAACAGCCTACGAGCAGTACTTC. This encodes CASSTVTAYEQYF.

Worth noting for this clone: The same CDR3 arises from other DNA sequences in this sample as well. The chain uses TRBV28 and TRBJ1-2, with a possible D match to TRBD1 (5 bases). Trimming removed 3 bases at V and 8 bases at J, with 13 bases between. The germline V gene encodes CDR1 MDHEN and CDR2 SYDVKM. The CDR3 is made up of 13 amino acids. The CDR3 DNA sequence: TGTGCCAGCAGTTTGGGGCAGGGAGGCGGCTACACCTTC. Protein sequence: CASSLGQGGGYTF.

The chain has TRBV6-5 and TRBJ2-3; the match to TRBD2 covers 9 bases. J lost 6 bases, V lost 5 bases, and 6 bases had no gene match. The CDR3 is 14 residues long. CDR1 and CDR2 (germline): MNHEY, SVGAGI. CDR3 protein: CASSRGTSRDTQYF. CDR3 nucleotides: TGTGCCAGCAGTCGCGGGACTAGCCGGGATACGCAGTATTTT.

The V call is TRBV5-8, the J call TRBJ2-7; D is unresolved. CDR3 length: 13 amino acids. V was trimmed by 6 bases and J by 3 bases, leaving 13 bases between them. Per the germline V gene, CDR1 is SGHTS and CDR2 is YDEGEE. DNA of the CDR3: TGTGCCAGCATCAACCCCAGATACTACGAGCAGTACTTC. Amino acids: CASINPRYYEQYF.

This clone appeared a single time. The rearrangement links TRBV6-5 to TRBJ2-5, with TRBD1 as a possible D gene (6 bases). CDR1 MNHEY and CDR2 SVGAGI come from the germline V gene. The CDR3 has 15 residues. Trimming left V 4 bases short and J 5 bases short, with 17 bases between. CDR3 bases: TGTGCCAGCAGTTCCCCCACGGCAGGGGACGAGACCCAGTACTTC. This translates into CASSSPTAGDETQYF.

The chain is built from TRBV18 and TRBJ1-1; D is perhaps TRBD1 (6 bases). The CDR3 is 17 residues long. The ends were cut back, 1 base at V and 1 base at J, with 16 bases in the middle. Germline CDR1 and CDR2: KGHSH and LQKENI. Here the CDR3 DNA reads TGTGCCAGCTCACCACTTCCCCTCGGACAGCCGAACACTGAAGCTTTCTTT. Its translation is CASSPLPLGQPNTEAFF.

V gene TRBV7-6 combines with J gene TRBJ2-7; D is perhaps TRBD1 (6 bases). The germline V gene encodes CDR1 SGHVS and CDR2 FNYEAQ. The CDR3 is 17 amino acids. The V gene lost 3 bases and the J gene lost 0 bases, with 18 bases spanning the gap. The chain's CDR3 is CASSLGSRDIPSYEQYF. CDR3 coding DNA: TGTGCCAGCAGCTTGGGGTCCCGGGACATTCCCTCCTACGAGCAGTACTTC. The complete variable domain, with remaining parts taken from reference TRBV7-6 and TRBJ2-7, reads GAGVSQSPRYKVTKRGQDVALRCDPISGHVSLYWYRQALGQGPEFLTYFNYEAQQDKSGLPNDRFSAERPEGSISTLTIQRTEQRDSAMYRCASSLGSRDIPSYEQYFGPGTRLTVT.

The V call is TRBV5-1, the J call TRBJ1-1; perhaps TRBD1 as D (6 bases). Looked up from germline, CDR1 is SGHRS and CDR2 is YFSETQ. V was shortened by 2 bases and J by 8 bases, with 16 bases between the two germline ends. The CDR3 consists of 14 residues. For the CDR3, the DNA is TGCGCCAGCAGCTTTAATCCGGGACATGACGAAGCTTTCTTT. This codes for CASSFNPGHDEAFF.

The chain carries TRBV19 and TRBJ2-1; 13 bases match TRBD2. V dropped 4 bases and J dropped 8; count of bases not matched to a gene: 5. Germline CDR1 is LNHDA and CDR2 is SQIVND (reference sequence). The CDR3 loop spans 15 amino acids. The CDR3 region has the DNA TGTGCCAGTAGTAGCGGACTAGCGGGAGCCGATGAGCAGTTCTTC. Its translation: CASSSGLAGADEQFF.

This clone was detected only once. The V and J genes are TRBV30 and TRBJ2-1; 9 bases match TRBD2. Germline CDR1 GTSNPN, CDR2 SVGIG (reference sequence). This CDR3 has 12 amino acids. The trim removed 3 bases at V and 10 bases at J, leaving 4 bases unmatched. The CDR3 loop reads CAWRNLAGEQFF. The CDR3 nucleotides read TGTGCCTGGAGGAACCTAGCGGGGGAGCAGTTCTTC.

The chain carries TRBV5-1 and TRBJ2-5; 10 bases map to TRBD2. The trim removed 5 bases at V and 4 bases at J, leaving 11 bases unmatched. From germline, CDR1 is SGHRS and CDR2 YFSETQ. The CDR3 spans 16 residues. The CDR3 protein is CASSSSGGVAGETQYF. For the CDR3, the DNA is TGCGCCAGCAGTTCTAGCGGGGGTGTCGCCGGAGAGACCCAGTACTTC. Full variable domain (remainder filled in from reference TRBV5-1 and TRBJ2-5): KAGVTQTPRYLIKTRGQQVTLSCSPISGHRSVSWYQQTPGQGLQFLFEYFSETQRNKGNFPGRFSGRQFSNSRSEMNVSTLELGDSALYLCASSSSGGVAGETQYFGPGTRLLVL.

CDR3 loop: CAISEAGVTYEQYF. The CDR3 DNA follows: TGTGCCATCAGTGAAGCGGGAGTCACCTACGAGCAGTACTTC. The chain joins TRBV10-3 to TRBJ2-7; 8 nucleotides agree with TRBD2. Per the germline V gene, CDR1 is ENHRY and CDR2 is SYGVKD. This CDR3 contains 14 residues. Losses at the gene ends were 3 bases for V and 2 bases for J; bases not matched to a gene: 3.

This rearrangement joins TRBV7-8 to TRBJ1-2; D remains unclear. V shed 5 bases and J shed 7 bases, with 11 bases lying between them. The CDR3 is 12 amino acids. Germline CDR1 SGHVS, CDR2 FQNEAQ. CDR3: CASSLHTGGYTF. For the CDR3, the DNA is TGTGCCAGCAGCCTCCACACGGGTGGCTACACCTTC.

This chain joins TRBV6-5 and TRBJ1-5; no reliable D call. CDR1 MNHEY and CDR2 SVGAGI come from the germline V gene. The CDR3 is 13 residues long. V lost 2 bases and J lost 4, with 6 bases in between. The DNA for the CDR3 is TGTGCCAGCAGTTACGCGGCAAATCAGCCCCAGCATTTT. Protein product: CASSYAANQPQHF.

CDR3 in amino acids: CASSLARVEAFF. As DNA, the CDR3 is TGTGCCAGCAGCTTAGCCAGGGTTGAAGCTTTCTTT. This rearrangement joins TRBV7-2 to TRBJ1-1, with a weak D call TRBD1 (5 bases). The CDR3 length is 12 residues. V lost 0 bases to trimming and J lost 7 bases, with 6 bases between them. The germline gives CDR1 SGHTA, CDR2 FQGNSA.

The gene calls are TRBV19 and TRBJ2-1; D might be TRBD2 (5 bases). Germline V gene data show CDR1 as LNHDA and CDR2 as SQIVND (reference sequence). The CDR3 covers 14 residues. V gave up 3 bases and J gave up 8 bases, with 14 bases separating them. CDR3 nucleotides: TGTGCCAGTAGTATCCCGGTCCCCGGGGATGAGCAGTTCTTC. This encodes CASSIPVPGDEQFF.

The genes are TRBV2 and TRBJ2-1; no reliable D call. With 7 bases removed from V and 5 bases from J, the gap between germline ends came to 3 bases. The germline CDR1 and CDR2 sequences are SNHLY and FYNNEI. CDR3 size: 10 residues. The CDR3 bases are TGTGCCAGCACGGACAATGAGCAGTTCTTC. Its protein product is CASTDNEQFF.